The clone carrying this T cell receptor beta chain was detected many times. Its antigen is not identified. For the second PCR, which ran for about 6 to 11 cycles, a sample-barcoded 5' primer and a J-beta primer mix were used. TCRdb re-called the 5' RACE reads through MiXCR, storing one row per CDR3 protein. The sample has about 1.6 million distinct CDR3 sequences, around 36% seen once. The data derive from a study of blood T cells in healthy people across ages. Study-level results: The study found more naive CD4+ cells and higher diversity in long-lived than aged donors.

Trimming removed 2 bases from V and 4 bases from J; junction bases left unmatched: 6. This CDR3 contains 15 residues. Germline values: CDR1 SGDLS, CDR2 YYNGEE. The sequence came from a woman aged 25 to 39 in good health. The V gene is TRBV9, the J gene TRBJ1-2, with 9 bases identical to TRBD1. Material for sequencing was blood. The CDR3 bases are TGTGCCAGCAGCGTCCTCGGGACAGGGAGCTATGGCTACACCTTC. Protein product: CASSVLGTGSYGYTF.